These 9 T cell receptor beta chains came from one sample sequenced in a study of chronic HIV infection and antiretroviral therapy. TCRdb fed the 5' RACE reads into MiXCR, producing one record per CDR3 protein. This repertoire shows over 40,000 distinct CDR3 sequences, roughly 19% found once; its top ten account for approximately 2.5%. Specimen: peripheral blood. These receptors were taken from an adult who had HIV and had not received antiretroviral therapy, or was an uninfected healthy control (not recorded which).

The table lists this clonotype with a few counts. The chain combines TRBV4-1 with TRBJ2-3; unclear D gene. Trimming took 2 bases from V and 2 from J, leaving 11 bases between them. The germline CDR1 and CDR2 sequences are MGHRA and YSYEKL. CDR3 length: 15 amino acids. The CDR3 nucleotides read TGCGCCAGCAGCCAATCCATTCCCGTCACAGATACGCAGTATTTT. It encodes CASSQSIPVTDTQYF.

V gene TRBV6-6 combines with J gene TRBJ1-1, with D hard to call. CDR3 length: 13 amino acids. Germline V gene sequence: CDR1 MNHNY, CDR2 SVGAGI (reference sequence). Trimming removed 4 bases from V and 1 base from J, with 7 bases in between. The CDR3 coding sequence is TGTGCCAGCAGTTTCGACAAGAACACTGAAGCTTTCTTT. Amino acids: CASSFDKNTEAFF.

The rearrangement links TRBV6-5 to TRBJ1-3; 10 positions agree with TRBD1. V shed 3 bases and J 3 bases; nucleotides not matched to a gene: 2. The CDR3 is made up of 15 amino acids. The germline V gene encodes CDR1 MNHEY and CDR2 SVGAGI. CDR3 DNA: TGTGCCAGCAGTTATGACAGGGGGCTTGGAAACACCATATATTTT. Protein: CASSYDRGLGNTIYF.

This clonotype was detected a few times. The V and J genes are TRBV20-1 and TRBJ2-1, with 8 bases aligning to TRBD2. CDR3 length: 16 residues. Trimming cost V 3 bases and J 4 bases; bases outside gene matches: 11. The germline V gene has CDR1 DFQATT and CDR2 SNEGSKA (reference sequence). The CDR3 is CSARLRTSTPYNEQFF. CDR3 DNA: TGCAGTGCTAGGCTCAGGACTAGCACACCTTACAATGAGCAGTTCTTC.

This clonotype has a handful of counts. The V call is TRBV27, the J call TRBJ1-1; D remains unclear. The CDR3 runs to 15 residues. CDR1 MNHEY and CDR2 SMNVEV come from the germline V gene (reference sequence). The V gene lost 5 bases and the J gene lost 0 bases, with 13 bases spanning the gap. CDR3 nucleotides: TGTGCCAGCAGTCCCCTTCTCCTCCTGAACACTGAAGCTTTCTTT. This gives the protein CASSPLLLLNTEAFF.

This clonotype occurred a few times. This chain joins TRBV28 and TRBJ2-1; D is perhaps TRBD2 (6 bases). The CDR3 is 15 residues long. The V gene's germline CDR1 is MDHEN and CDR2 SYDVKM. Trimming left V 3 bases short and J 4 bases short, with 13 bases between. Written as DNA, the CDR3 is TGTGCCAGCAGTTTGCCCGGGGGACCTTACAATGAGCAGTTCTTC. Translated, it gives CASSLPGGPYNEQFF.

This clonotype was counted between two and nine times. V gene TRBV24-1 combines with J gene TRBJ2-6; D is undetermined. Per germline, CDR1 KGHDR and CDR2 SFDVKD. The CDR3 length is 16 residues. The ends were cut back, 4 bases at V and 0 bases at J, with 9 bases in the middle. The CDR3, as DNA: TGTGCCACCAGTGACAGAAGGAACTCTGGGGCCAACGTCCTGACTTTC. It encodes CATSDRRNSGANVLTF.

The chain couples TRBV20-1 to TRBJ1-1; the D gene is possibly TRBD1 (5 bases). CDR1 and CDR2 from the germline V gene are DFQATT and SNEGSKA (reference sequence). The CDR3 consists of 12 residues. V shed 3 bases and J shed 1 base, with 6 bases lying between them. The CDR3 region has the DNA TGCAGTGCTAGGGGGCCGAACACTGAAGCTTTCTTT. Translating it yields CSARGPNTEAFF.

This clonotype was seen a handful of times. The chain is built from TRBV12-3 or TRBV12-4 and TRBJ2-7, with a tentative D call TRBD1 (7 bases). Trimming pared 2 bases from V and 3 bases from J, leaving 17 bases between. The CDR3 covers 16 residues. CDR3 residues: CASSLKLGGTDYEQYF. The CDR3 bases are TGTGCCAGCAGTTTAAAGTTAGGGGGGACAGACTACGAGCAGTACTTC.